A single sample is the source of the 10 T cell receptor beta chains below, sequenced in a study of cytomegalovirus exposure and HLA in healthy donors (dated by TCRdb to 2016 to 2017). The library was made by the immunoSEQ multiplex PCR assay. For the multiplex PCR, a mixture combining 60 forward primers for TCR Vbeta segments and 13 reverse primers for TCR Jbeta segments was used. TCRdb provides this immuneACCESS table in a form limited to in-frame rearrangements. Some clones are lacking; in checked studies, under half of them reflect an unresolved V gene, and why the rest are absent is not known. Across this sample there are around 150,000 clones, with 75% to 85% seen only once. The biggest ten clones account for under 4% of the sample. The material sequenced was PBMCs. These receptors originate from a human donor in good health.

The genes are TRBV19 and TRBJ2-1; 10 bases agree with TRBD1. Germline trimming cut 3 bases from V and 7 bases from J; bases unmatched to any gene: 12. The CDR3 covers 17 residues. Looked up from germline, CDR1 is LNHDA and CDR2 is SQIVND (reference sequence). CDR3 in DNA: TGTGCCAGTAGTATCGCCCTCGGACAGGGGGTAAGGAATGAGCAGTTCTTC. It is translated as CASSIALGQGVRNEQFF.

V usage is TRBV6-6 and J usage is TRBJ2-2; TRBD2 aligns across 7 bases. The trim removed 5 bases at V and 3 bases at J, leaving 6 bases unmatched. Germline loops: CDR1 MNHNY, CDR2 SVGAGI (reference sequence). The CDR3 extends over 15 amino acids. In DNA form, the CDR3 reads TGTGCCAGCAGTCCCGGGACTACCTACACCGGGGAGCTGTTTTTT. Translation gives CASSPGTTYTGELFF.

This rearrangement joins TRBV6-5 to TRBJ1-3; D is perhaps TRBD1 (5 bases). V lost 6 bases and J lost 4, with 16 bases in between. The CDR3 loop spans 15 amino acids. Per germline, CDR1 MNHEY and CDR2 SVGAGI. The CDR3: CASSQGVVGGNTIYF. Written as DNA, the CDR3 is TGTGCCAGCAGCCAAGGGGTAGTAGGGGGAAACACCATATATTTT.

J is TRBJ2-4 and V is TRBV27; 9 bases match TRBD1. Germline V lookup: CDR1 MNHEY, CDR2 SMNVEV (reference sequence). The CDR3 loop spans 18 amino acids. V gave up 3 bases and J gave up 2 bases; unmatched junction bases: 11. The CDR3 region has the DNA TGTGCCAGCAGTTTGGGGACAGGGAGGAATACGACCAAAAACATTCAGTACTTC. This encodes CASSLGTGRNTTKNIQYF.

The CDR3: CAWSPLAGGAGELFF. DNA for the CDR3: TGTGCCTGGAGTCCACTAGCGGGGGGGGCCGGGGAGCTGTTTTTT. The chain has TRBV30 and TRBJ2-2; 13 bases align to TRBD2. The ends lost 2 bases at V and 6 bases at J; junction bases unmatched: 3. Germline V gene sequence: CDR1 GTSNPN, CDR2 SVGIG (reference sequence). The CDR3 length is 15 residues.

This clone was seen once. CDR3 nucleotide sequence: TGCGCCAGCAGCTGGGGAGGGGGTGAGGAGACCCAGTACTTC. Its translation: CASSWGGGEETQYF. The V gene is TRBV5-1, the J gene TRBJ2-5, with D tentatively TRBD2 (7 bases). Germline V gene lookup returns CDR1 SGHRS and CDR2 YFSETQ. Deletions cut 3 bases from V and 5 bases from J, with 14 bases between. The CDR3 runs 14 residues. Full variable domain (missing parts from reference TRBV5-1 and TRBJ2-5): KAGVTQTPRYLIKTRGQQVTLSCSPISGHRSVSWYQQTPGQGLQFLFEYFSETQRNKGNFPGRFSGRQFSNSRSEMNVSTLELGDSALYLCASSWGGGEETQYFGPGTRLLVL.

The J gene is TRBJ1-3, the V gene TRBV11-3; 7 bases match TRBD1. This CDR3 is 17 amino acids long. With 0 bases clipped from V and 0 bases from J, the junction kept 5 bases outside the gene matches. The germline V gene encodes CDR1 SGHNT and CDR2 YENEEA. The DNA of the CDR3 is TGTGCCAGCAGCTTAGAAGGGACAGCCGACTCTGGAAACACCATATATTTT. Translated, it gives CASSLEGTADSGNTIYF.

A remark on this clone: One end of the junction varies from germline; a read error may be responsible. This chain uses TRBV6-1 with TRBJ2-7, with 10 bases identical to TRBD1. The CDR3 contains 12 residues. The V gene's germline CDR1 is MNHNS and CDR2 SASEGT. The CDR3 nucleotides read TGTGCCAGCATTCCCGGGACAGGGGATCTGGACTTC. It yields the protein CASIPGTGDLDF.

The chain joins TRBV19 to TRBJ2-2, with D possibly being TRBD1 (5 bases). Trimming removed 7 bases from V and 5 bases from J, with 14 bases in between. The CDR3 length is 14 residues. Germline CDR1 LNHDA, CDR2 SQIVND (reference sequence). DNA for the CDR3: TGTGCCAGTAATTTTAAGGGGCTTACCGGGGAGCTGTTTTTT. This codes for CASNFKGLTGELFF.

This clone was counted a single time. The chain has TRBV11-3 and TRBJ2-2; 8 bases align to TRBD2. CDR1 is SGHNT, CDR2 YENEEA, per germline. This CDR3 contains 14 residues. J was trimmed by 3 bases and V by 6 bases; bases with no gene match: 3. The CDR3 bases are TGTGCCAGCAGGCCCGGGAGGGACACCGGGGAGCTGTTTTTT. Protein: CASRPGRDTGELFF.